One sample yielded the 10 T cell receptor beta chains listed below, sequenced in a study of blood T cell repertoires in COVID-19. Some clones are missing from TCRdb's copy, which holds only in-frame ones; the method was immunoSEQ multiplex PCR. The data contain about 220,000 clones, about 90% of them singletons. Specimen: peripheral blood. These receptor sequences come from a man between 35 and 55 years old with active or convalescent COVID-19.

This chain connects TRBV28 to TRBJ1-2; no clear D. V lost 2 bases, J lost 0 bases, and 10 bases lay in between. The CDR3 consists of 15 residues. The germline CDR1 and CDR2 sequences are MDHEN and SYDVKM. CDR3 loop: CASSLIATSNYGYTF. CDR3 nucleotide sequence: TGTGCCAGCAGTTTAATCGCTACTTCTAACTATGGCTACACCTTC.

CDR3: CASSFDGGAGYTF. CDR3 coding DNA: TGTGCCAGCAGCTTTGACGGAGGTGCTGGCTACACCTTC. The V gene is TRBV7-9, the J gene TRBJ1-2; no clear D gene. V was cut by 3 bases and J by 7 bases, with 12 bases left in between. The CDR3 totals 13 residues. Germline lookup yields CDR1 SEHNR and CDR2 FQNEAQ (reference sequence).

The rearrangement joins TRBV19 to TRBJ2-3, with TRBD2 matching 8 bases. Germline lookup yields CDR1 LNHDA and CDR2 SQIVND (reference sequence). V lost 6 bases to trimming and J lost 4 bases; unmatched junction nucleotides: 9. The CDR3 covers 15 residues. CDR3 amino acids: CASRRNGGAADTQYF. DNA for the CDR3: TGTGCCAGTAGACGGAACGGGGGGGCGGCAGATACGCAGTATTTT.

This clone was seen once. The chain uses TRBV3-1 (or the pseudogene TRBV3-2) and TRBJ2-7; D perhaps matches TRBD1 (5 bases). Deletions cut 4 bases from V and 6 bases from J, with 7 bases between. Per the germline V gene, CDR1 is LGHDT and CDR2 is YNNKEL (reference sequence). This CDR3 comprises 11 residues. The CDR3 DNA follows: TGTGCCAGCAGCCGGGGCGGCGAGCAGTACTTC. This gives the protein CASSRGGEQYF.

The chain joins TRBV19 to TRBJ2-2; D gene ambiguous. Germline loops: CDR1 LNHDA, CDR2 SQIVND (reference sequence). The CDR3 sequence is 13 residues long. V was clipped by 7 bases and J by 2 bases, with 8 bases between them. The DNA for the CDR3 is TGTGCCAGTAAGCACCTTAACACCGGGGAGCTGTTTTTT. Amino acid sequence: CASKHLNTGELFF.

The genes are TRBV5-4 and TRBJ1-4, with TRBD1 matching over 7 bases. In germline, CDR1 is SGHNT, CDR2 YYREEE (reference sequence). V lost 5 bases and J lost 8; bases outside the gene matches: 9. The CDR3 consists of 14 residues. The CDR3 sequence: CASSSTGIREKLFF. The CDR3 DNA follows: TGTGCCAGCAGTTCGACAGGGATCCGGGAAAAACTGTTTTTT.

This clone was found a few times. V gene TRBV2 combines with J gene TRBJ1-1; D gene unclear. The germline V gene has CDR1 SNHLY and CDR2 FYNNEI. The CDR3 runs 13 residues. Trimming removed 5 bases at V and 1 base at J, with 8 bases between. The DNA for the CDR3 is TGTGCCAGCAGTACACAGCCGAACACTGAAGCTTTCTTT. Residues: CASSTQPNTEAFF.

The rearrangement uses TRBV18 and TRBJ1-5, with TRBD1 identical over 10 bases. The V gene's germline CDR1 is KGHSH and CDR2 LQKENI. The CDR3 is 18 amino acids. With V trimmed by 4 bases and J by 0 bases, 9 bases remained unmatched. The CDR3 here is CASSLKTGGSYSNQPQHF. The CDR3 DNA reads TGTGCCAGCTCACTTAAGACAGGGGGCAGTTATAGCAATCAGCCCCAGCATTTT. Supplemented by reference TRBV18 and TRBJ1-5, the full variable domain reads NAGVMQNPRHLVRRRGQEARLRCSPMKGHSHVYWYRQLPEEGLKFMVYLQKENIIDESGMPKERFSAEFPKEGPSILRIQQVVRGDSAAYFCASSLKTGGSYSNQPQHFGDGTRLSIL.

The chain links TRBV27 to TRBJ2-7, with 12 nucleotides matching TRBD2. Germline-derived CDR1 and CDR2 are MNHEY and SMNVEV (reference sequence). V dropped 5 bases and J dropped 5; count of bases not matched to a gene: 10. The CDR3 runs to 16 residues. The CDR3 here is CASSRTSGTLNDEQYF. CDR3 in DNA: TGTGCCAGCAGTCGGACTAGCGGGACCCTTAACGACGAGCAGTACTTC.

This chain joins TRBV27 and TRBJ1-2, with a weak D call TRBD1 (6 bases). Looked up from germline, CDR1 is MNHEY and CDR2 is SMNVEV (reference sequence). V was shortened by 7 bases and J by 6 bases, with 27 bases between the two germline ends. CDR3 length equals 17 residues. The CDR3 DNA reads TGTGCCAGCACCCCTACAGACGCCTGGGGGCATGTACATGGCTACACCTTC. Translation: CASTPTDAWGHVHGYTF.